The rows below give T cell receptor beta chains drawn from one sample of a study of cytomegalovirus exposure and HLA in healthy donors. Profiling relied on immunoSEQ multiplex PCR, and the TCRdb table lists in-frame clones only, not all of them. Counted here are under 130,000 clones, roughly 79% occurring once; the ten biggest clones make up 4%. Sequencing was carried out using PBMCs. The receptors derive from a man in his fifties in good health and CMV-seropositive. The CDR3 runs from the conserved cysteine through the conserved F or W. The D gene is left open where the match is weak. A clone size is listed for some rows: how often the clone was seen (once, few, many), or a class if it is expanded.

TRBV2	TRBJ2-7	TRBD2	-	CASKAGEVSYEQYF	TGTGCCAGCAAGGCGGGAGAGGTCTCCTACGAGCAGTACTTC
TRBV6-5	TRBJ1-2	TRBD1	-	CASSYSKQGAYGYTF	TGTGCCAGCAGTTACTCAAAACAGGGGGCGTATGGCTACACCTTC
TRBV28	TRBJ2-7	TRBD1	-	CASSFVVRTGGLRGYEQYF	TGTGCCAGCAGTTTCGTCGTTCGGACAGGGGGTCTAAGGGGCTACGAGCAGTACTTC
TRBV29-1	TRBJ2-5	TRBD1	-	CSLRTGGQETQYF	TGCAGCCTAAGAACAGGGGGCCAGGAGACCCAGTACTTC
TRBV18	TRBJ2-7	TRBD1	-	CASSEGQGIPYEQYF	TGTGCCAGCTCAGAGGGACAGGGGATTCCCTACGAGCAGTACTTC
TRBV19	TRBJ2-4	-	-	CASSTQAKNIQYF	TGTGCCAGTAGTACCCAAGCCAAAAACATTCAGTACTTC
TRBV29-1	TRBJ1-1	TRBD1	once	CSVRGQVDTEAFF	TGCAGCGTTCGGGGACAGGTGGACACTGAAGCTTTCTTT
TRBV28	TRBJ2-5	-	-	CASSSGAGETQYF	TGTGCCAGCAGTTCAGGGGCTGGGGAGACCCAGTACTTC
TRBV28	TRBJ1-2	TRBD1	-	CASSLLKTGFSKLDGYTF	TGTGCCAGCAGTTTACTCAAGACAGGGTTTAGTAAATTGGATGGCTACACCTTC
TRBV5-1	TRBJ2-1	TRBD2	-	CASSFSGRNDEQFF	TGCGCCAGCAGCTTTAGCGGGAGGAACGATGAGCAGTTCTTC
TRBV7-9	TRBJ1-2	TRBD1	-	CASSPAGGNYGYTF	TGTGCCAGCAGCCCGGCAGGGGGAAACTATGGCTACACCTTC
TRBV27	TRBJ2-3	-	once	CASSSYRQSDTQYF	TGTGCCAGCAGTTCCTATCGACAGTCAGATACGCAGTATTTT
TRBV30	TRBJ2-3	TRBD2	-	CAWNQRGADTDTQYF	TGTGCCTGGAATCAGCGGGGCGCCGACACAGATACGCAGTATTTT
TRBV4-2	TRBJ1-2	-	-	CASSLKGDYGYTF	TGTGCCAGCAGCCTCAAGGGGGACTATGGCTACACCTTC
TRBV10-2	TRBJ2-1	TRBD2	-	CASNSGTSGKNEQFF	TGCGCCAGCAACTCCGGGACTAGCGGTAAAAATGAGCAGTTCTTC
TRBV7-8	TRBJ2-3	TRBD2	few	CASSLGGTSGNTDTQYF	TGTGCCAGCAGCTTAGGGGGAACTAGCGGGAACACAGATACGCAGTATTTT
TRBV6-6	TRBJ2-1	-	few	CASRPSSTTYNEQFF	TGTGCCAGCAGACCCTCTAGTACGACCTACAATGAGCAGTTCTTC
TRBV5-1	TRBJ1-1	TRBD1	-	CASSLAGGGEAFF	TGCGCCAGCAGCTTGGCAGGGGGCGGTGAAGCTTTCTTT
TRBV9	TRBJ2-3	-	-	CASSVVSDTQYF	TGTGCCAGCAGCGTAGTCTCAGATACGCAGTATTTT
TRBV18	TRBJ2-7	-	-	CASSGQWRGHTYEQYF	TGTGCCAGCTCGGGACAGTGGAGGGGGCATACCTACGAGCAGTACTTC
TRBV2	TRBJ1-4	-	-	CASSEGRQVGFVEKLFF	TGTGCCAGCAGTGAGGGAAGACAGGTGGGGTTTGTGGAAAAACTGTTTTTT